This T cell receptor (beta chain) was obtained from a study of T cell changes during pregnancy in multiple sclerosis. V was pared by 4 bases and J by 2 bases, with 8 bases between. The CDR3 spans 13 residues. Germline loops: CDR1 SGHRS, CDR2 YFSETQ. Sequencing was performed with immunoSEQ multiplex PCR; in TCRdb, only in-frame clones are kept and a portion is missing. Of about 93,000 clones listed, almost 95% are singletons. This chain connects TRBV5-1 to TRBJ2-3, with D perhaps TRBD1 (5 bases). This material consisted of peripheral blood, taken after pregnancy. This receptor was obtained from a female donor with multiple sclerosis, enrolled in a pregnancy study. The CDR3 region is CASSAGYTDTQYF. CDR3 DNA sequence: TGCGCCAGCAGCGCAGGGTACACAGATACGCAGTATTTT. Based on the CDR3 plus reference TRBV5-1 and TRBJ2-3, the full variable domain is KAGVTQTPRYLIKTRGQQVTLSCSPISGHRSVSWYQQTPGQGLQFLFEYFSETQRNKGNFPGRFSGRQFSNSRSEMNVSTLELGDSALYLCASSAGYTDTQYFGPGTRLTVL.